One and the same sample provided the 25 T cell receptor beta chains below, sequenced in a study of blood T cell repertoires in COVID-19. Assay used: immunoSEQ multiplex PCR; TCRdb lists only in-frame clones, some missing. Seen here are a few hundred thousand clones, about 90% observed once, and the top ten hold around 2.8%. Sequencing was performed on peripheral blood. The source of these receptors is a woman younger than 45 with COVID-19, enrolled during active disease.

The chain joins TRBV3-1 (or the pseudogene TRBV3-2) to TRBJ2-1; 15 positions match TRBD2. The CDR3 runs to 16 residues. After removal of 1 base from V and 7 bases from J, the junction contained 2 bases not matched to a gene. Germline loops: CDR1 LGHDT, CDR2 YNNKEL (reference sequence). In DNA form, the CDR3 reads TGTGCCAGCAGCCAAGGGACTAGCGGGAGGGGAAATGAGCAGTTCTTC. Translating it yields CASSQGTSGRGNEQFF.

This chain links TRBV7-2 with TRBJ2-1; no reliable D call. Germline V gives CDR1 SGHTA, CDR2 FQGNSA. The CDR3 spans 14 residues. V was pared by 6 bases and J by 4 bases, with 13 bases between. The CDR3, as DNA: TGTGCCAGCAGGTTTTCTGGCCGATACAATGAGCAGTTCTTC. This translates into CASRFSGRYNEQFF.

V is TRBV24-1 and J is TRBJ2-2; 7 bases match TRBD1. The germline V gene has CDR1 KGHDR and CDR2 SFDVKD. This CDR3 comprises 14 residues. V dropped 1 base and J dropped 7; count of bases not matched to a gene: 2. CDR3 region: CATSDLGGFGELFF. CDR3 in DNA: TGTGCCACCAGTGATTTAGGGGGCTTCGGGGAGCTGTTTTTT.

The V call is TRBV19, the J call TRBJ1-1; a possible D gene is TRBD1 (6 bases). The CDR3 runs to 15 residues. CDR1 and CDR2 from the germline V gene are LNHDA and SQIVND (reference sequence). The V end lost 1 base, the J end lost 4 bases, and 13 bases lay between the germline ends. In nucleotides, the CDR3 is TGTGCCAGTAGTATAGGGGGGGGGCTGACCACTGAAGCTTTCTTT. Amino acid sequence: CASSIGGGLTTEAFF.

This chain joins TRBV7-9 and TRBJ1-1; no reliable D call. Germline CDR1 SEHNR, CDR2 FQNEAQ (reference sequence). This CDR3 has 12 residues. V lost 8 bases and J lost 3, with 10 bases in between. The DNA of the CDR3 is TGTGCCAGCGGCGGCTGGGACACTGAAGCTTTCTTT. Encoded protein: CASGGWDTEAFF.

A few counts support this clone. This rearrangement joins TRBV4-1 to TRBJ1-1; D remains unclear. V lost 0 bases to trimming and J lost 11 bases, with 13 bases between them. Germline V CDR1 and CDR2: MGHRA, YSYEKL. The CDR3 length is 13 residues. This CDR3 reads CASSQDLGARAFF. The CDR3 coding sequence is TGCGCCAGCAGCCAAGATCTCGGCGCCAGGGCTTTCTTT.

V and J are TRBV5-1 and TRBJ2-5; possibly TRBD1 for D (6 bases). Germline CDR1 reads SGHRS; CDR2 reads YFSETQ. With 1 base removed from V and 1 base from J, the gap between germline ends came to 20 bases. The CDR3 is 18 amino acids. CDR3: CASSLRSGVITSQETQYF. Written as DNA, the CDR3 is TGCGCCAGCAGCTTGAGATCAGGGGTTATCACTTCCCAAGAGACCCAGTACTTC.

The CDR3: CASRSQTGDYEQYV. The CDR3, as DNA: TGTGCCAGCAGATCTCAGACAGGGGACTACGAGCAGTACGTC. V is TRBV6-6 and J is TRBJ2-7, with TRBD1 matching over 8 bases. The V segment lost 6 bases and the J segment 3 bases; nucleotides outside the gene matches: 7. The germline V gene has CDR1 MNHNY and CDR2 SVGAGI (reference sequence). The length of the CDR3 is 14 residues.

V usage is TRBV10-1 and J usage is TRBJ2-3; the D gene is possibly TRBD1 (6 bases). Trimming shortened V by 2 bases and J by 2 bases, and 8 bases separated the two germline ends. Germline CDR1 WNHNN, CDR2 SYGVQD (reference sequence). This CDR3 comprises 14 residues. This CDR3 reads CASSEGGDTDTQYF. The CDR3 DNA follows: TGCGCCAGCAGTGAGGGGGGCGACACAGATACGCAGTATTTT.

In DNA, the CDR3 is TGTGCCAGCAGCCAAGAACGCAGGGCCTCTGGAAACACCATATATTTT. Translated, it gives CASSQERRASGNTIYF. This chain joins TRBV4-2 and TRBJ1-3; D possibly corresponds to TRBD1 (5 bases). CDR1 is LGHNA, CDR2 YNFKEQ, per germline. Trimming cost V 0 bases and J 0 bases, with 9 bases left between them. The CDR3 totals 16 residues.

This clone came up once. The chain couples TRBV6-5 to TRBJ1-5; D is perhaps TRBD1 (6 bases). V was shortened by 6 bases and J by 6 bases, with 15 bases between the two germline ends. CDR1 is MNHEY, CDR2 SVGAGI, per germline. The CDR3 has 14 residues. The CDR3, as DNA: TGTGCCAGCAGCCCAAGGGGGGGCACTCAGCCCCAGCATTTT. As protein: CASSPRGGTQPQHF.

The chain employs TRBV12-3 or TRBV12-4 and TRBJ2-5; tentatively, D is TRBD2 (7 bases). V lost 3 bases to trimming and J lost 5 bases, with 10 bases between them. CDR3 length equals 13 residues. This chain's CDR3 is CASSFRGAETQYF. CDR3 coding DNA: TGTGCCAGCAGTTTTCGGGGGGCGGAGACCCAGTACTTC.

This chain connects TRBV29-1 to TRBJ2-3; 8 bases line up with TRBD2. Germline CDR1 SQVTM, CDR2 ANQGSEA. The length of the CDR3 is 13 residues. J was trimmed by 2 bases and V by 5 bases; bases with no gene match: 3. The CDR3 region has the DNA TGCAGCGTTAGCGGGAGAATCACAGATACGCAGTATTTT. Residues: CSVSGRITDTQYF.

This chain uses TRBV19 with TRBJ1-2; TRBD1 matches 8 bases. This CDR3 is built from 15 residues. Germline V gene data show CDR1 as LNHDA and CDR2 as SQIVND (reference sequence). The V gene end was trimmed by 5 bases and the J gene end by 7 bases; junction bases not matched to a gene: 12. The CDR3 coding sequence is TGTGCCAGTAGTCCGAAAGCGCAGGGGGCTCTTGGCTACACCTTC. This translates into CASSPKAQGALGYTF.

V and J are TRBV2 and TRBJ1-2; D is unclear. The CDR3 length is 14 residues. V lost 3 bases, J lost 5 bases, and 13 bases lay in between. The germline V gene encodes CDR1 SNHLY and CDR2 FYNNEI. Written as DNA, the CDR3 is TGTGCCAGCAGTGATGAGGGCCGGGAGTATGGCTACACCTTC. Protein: CASSDEGREYGYTF.

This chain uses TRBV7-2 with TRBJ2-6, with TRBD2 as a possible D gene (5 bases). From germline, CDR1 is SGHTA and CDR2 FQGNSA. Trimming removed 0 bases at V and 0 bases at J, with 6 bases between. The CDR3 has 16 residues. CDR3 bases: TGTGCCAGCAGCTTAGCCGGGAACTCTGGGGCCAACGTCCTGACTTTC. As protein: CASSLAGNSGANVLTF.

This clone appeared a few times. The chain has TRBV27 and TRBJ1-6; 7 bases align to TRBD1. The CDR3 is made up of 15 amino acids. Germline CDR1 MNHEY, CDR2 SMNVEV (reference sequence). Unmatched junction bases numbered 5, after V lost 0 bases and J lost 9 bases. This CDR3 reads CASSLSTRGVSPLHF. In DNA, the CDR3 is TGTGCCAGCAGTTTATCGACCAGGGGGGTTTCACCCCTCCACTTT.

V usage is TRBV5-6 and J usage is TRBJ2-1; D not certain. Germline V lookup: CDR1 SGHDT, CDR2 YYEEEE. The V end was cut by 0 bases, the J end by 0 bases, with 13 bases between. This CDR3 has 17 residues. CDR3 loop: CASSLGYTRSSYNEQFF. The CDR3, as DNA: TGTGCCAGCAGCTTGGGATATACAAGATCCTCCTACAATGAGCAGTTCTTC.

As DNA, the CDR3 is TGCGCCAGCAGCCGAAGCCTGGGGGGTGGGGCAGATACGCAGTATTTT. Translating gives CASSRSLGGGADTQYF. The chain links TRBV4-1 to TRBJ2-3; perhaps TRBD2 as D (6 bases). The CDR3 has 16 amino acids. Trimming cost V 4 bases and J 4 bases, with 18 bases left between them. Germline V lookup: CDR1 MGHRA, CDR2 YSYEKL.

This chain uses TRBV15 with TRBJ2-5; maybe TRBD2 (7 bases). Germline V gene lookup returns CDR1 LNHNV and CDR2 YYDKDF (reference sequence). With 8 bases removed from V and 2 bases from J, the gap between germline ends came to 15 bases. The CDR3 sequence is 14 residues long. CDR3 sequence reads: CATYSGGPQETQYF. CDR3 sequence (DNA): TGTGCCACCTATTCCGGGGGGCCACAAGAGACCCAGTACTTC.

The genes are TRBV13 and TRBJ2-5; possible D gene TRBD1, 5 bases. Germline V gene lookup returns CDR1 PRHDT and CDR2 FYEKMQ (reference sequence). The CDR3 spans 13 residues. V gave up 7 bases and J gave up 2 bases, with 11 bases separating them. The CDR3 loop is CASKDDSQETQYF. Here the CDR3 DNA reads TGTGCCAGCAAGGATGACAGTCAAGAGACCCAGTACTTC.

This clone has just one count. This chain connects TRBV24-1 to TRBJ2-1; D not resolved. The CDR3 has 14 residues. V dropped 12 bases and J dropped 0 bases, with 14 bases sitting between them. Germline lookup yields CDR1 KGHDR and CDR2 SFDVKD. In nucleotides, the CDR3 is TGTGCCGCCGGTGACCGGAGCTCCTACAATGAGCAGTTCTTC. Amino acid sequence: CAAGDRSSYNEQFF.

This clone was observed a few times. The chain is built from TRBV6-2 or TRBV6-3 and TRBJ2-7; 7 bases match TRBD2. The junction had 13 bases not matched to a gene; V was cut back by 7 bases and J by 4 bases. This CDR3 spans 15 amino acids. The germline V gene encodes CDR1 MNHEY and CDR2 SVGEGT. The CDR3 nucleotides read TGTGCCAGCACCCCAGGCGGGGGAAGTCCGTACGAGCAGTACTTC. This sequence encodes CASTPGGGSPYEQYF.

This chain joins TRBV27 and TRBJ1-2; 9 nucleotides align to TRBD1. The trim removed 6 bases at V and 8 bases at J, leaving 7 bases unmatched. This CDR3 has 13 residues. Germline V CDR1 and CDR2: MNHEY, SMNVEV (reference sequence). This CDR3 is CASRTTGGRGYTF. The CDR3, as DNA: TGTGCCAGCAGGACTACAGGGGGCAGGGGCTACACCTTC.

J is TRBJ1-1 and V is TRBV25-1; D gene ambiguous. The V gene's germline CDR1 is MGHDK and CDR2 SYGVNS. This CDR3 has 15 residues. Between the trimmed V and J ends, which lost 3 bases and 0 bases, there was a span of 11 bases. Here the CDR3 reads CASSDSVPLNTEAFF. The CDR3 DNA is TGTGCCAGCAGTGATTCTGTCCCCCTGAACACTGAAGCTTTCTTT.